The 25 T cell receptor beta chains below were found in one sample sequenced in a study of blood T cell repertoires in COVID-19. The data were produced by immunoSEQ multiplex PCR, yet TCRdb's version contains in-frame clones alone and is incomplete. The sample contains about 140,000 clones, under 85% of which appear only once. Material: peripheral blood. Receptors were obtained from a human donor in a cohort sampled during active COVID-19.

This CDR3 is CASSPRTSGDTGELFF. The CDR3 DNA sequence: TGTGCCAGCAGCCCGCGGACTAGCGGAGACACCGGGGAGCTGTTTTTT. The genes are TRBV7-6 and TRBJ2-2; 10 bases agree with TRBD2. V was pared by 5 bases and J by 3 bases, with 6 bases of the junction left unmatched. This CDR3 is 16 amino acids long. Per the germline V gene, CDR1 is SGHVS and CDR2 is FNYEAQ.

The chain carries TRBV4-1 and TRBJ2-4; 9 nucleotides agree with TRBD2. CDR1 and CDR2 (germline): MGHRA, YSYEKL. J gave up 6 bases and V 0 bases, and 6 bases lay outside the gene matches. This CDR3 comprises 16 residues. The CDR3 region is CASSQDGTSIGNIQYF. CDR3 sequence (DNA): TGCGCCAGCAGCCAAGATGGGACTAGCATAGGAAACATTCAGTACTTC.

V and J are TRBV5-1 and TRBJ1-2; 8 bases are shared with TRBD1. This CDR3 has 14 amino acids. Per the germline V gene, CDR1 is SGHRS and CDR2 is YFSETQ. The V and J ends lost 1 base and 5 bases, in that order; junction bases with no gene match: 4. The CDR3 DNA follows: TGCGCCAGCAGCTTGCAGGGGGCCGAGTATGGCTACACCTTC. Residues: CASSLQGAEYGYTF.

This chain links TRBV14 with TRBJ1-2; D unresolved. Trimming stripped 1 base from V and 2 bases from J, with 8 bases between. The CDR3 covers 14 residues. CDR1 is SGHDN and CDR2 is FVKESK in the germline V gene. CDR3 loop: CASSQASRNYGYTF. The CDR3 nucleotides are TGTGCCAGCAGCCAAGCCTCCAGGAACTATGGCTACACCTTC.

V is TRBV27 and J is TRBJ2-5, with 11 bases fitting TRBD2. The CDR3 contains 15 residues. Trimming cost V 5 bases and J 4 bases; bases outside gene matches: 6. CDR1 is MNHEY, CDR2 SMNVEV, per germline (reference sequence). CDR3 residues: CASSQTSGRRETQYF. Here the CDR3 DNA reads TGTGCCAGCAGTCAAACTAGCGGGAGACGAGAGACCCAGTACTTC.

The table lists this clone with a count of one. The V and J genes are TRBV6-5 and TRBJ1-2; a weak D match, TRBD1 (6 bases). Deletions cut 7 bases from V and 5 bases from J, with 17 bases between. This CDR3 has 14 residues. Germline V lookup: CDR1 MNHEY, CDR2 SVGAGI. CDR3 sequence reads: CASIIELGGYGYTF. For the CDR3, the DNA is TGTGCCAGCATTATCGAGTTAGGGGGTTATGGCTACACCTTC.

The chain is built from TRBV15 and TRBJ1-1, with D hard to call. This CDR3 has 15 amino acids. Germline-derived CDR1 and CDR2 are LNHNV and YYDKDF (reference sequence). V lost 1 base and J 1 base, leaving 10 bases between the germline ends. The DNA of the CDR3 is TGTGCCACCAGCAGAGTTGACTTGGGGAACACTGAAGCTTTCTTT. It codes for CATSRVDLGNTEAFF.

The chain carries TRBV5-1 and TRBJ2-7, with 9 bases lining up with TRBD1. J was trimmed by 1 base and V by 7 bases; bases with no gene match: 9. Looked up from germline, CDR1 is SGHRS and CDR2 is YFSETQ. There are 15 residues in the CDR3. Written as DNA, the CDR3 is TGCGCCAGCGAAAAAGGGACAGGGCCTTCCTACGAGCAGTACTTC. It codes for CASEKGTGPSYEQYF.

The chain recombines TRBV5-1 with TRBJ2-5; the match to TRBD2 covers 12 bases. This CDR3 has 14 amino acids. Trimming removed 1 base from V and 6 bases from J; junction bases left unmatched: 1. CDR1 and CDR2 from the germline V gene are SGHRS and YFSETQ. The CDR3 sequence is CASSLTSGRKTQYF. The CDR3 DNA sequence: TGCGCCAGCAGCTTGACTAGCGGGAGGAAGACCCAGTACTTC.

The V call is TRBV2, the J call TRBJ2-5; possible D gene TRBD2, 6 bases. This CDR3 has 14 residues. V was shortened by 7 bases and J by 7 bases, with 19 bases between the two germline ends. The V gene's germline CDR1 is SNHLY and CDR2 FYNNEI. In nucleotides, the CDR3 is TGTGCCAGCAATCAGGGAGGTTATTGGGTGACCCAGTACTTC. It translates to CASNQGGYWVTQYF.

The table lists this clone with a count of one. The rearrangement uses TRBV6-6 and TRBJ2-7; 8 bases agree with TRBD1. The germline V gene has CDR1 MNHNY and CDR2 SVGAGI (reference sequence). The CDR3 is made up of 12 amino acids. V shed 5 bases and J 3 bases; nucleotides not matched to a gene: 0. In DNA form, the CDR3 reads TGTGCCAGCAGTACAGGGGGCTACGAGCAGTACTTC. Residues: CASSTGGYEQYF.

V usage is TRBV6-6 and J usage is TRBJ2-1; 13 bases are a match to TRBD2. Germline CDR1 and CDR2: MNHNY and SVGAGI (reference sequence). The CDR3 is 17 amino acids. V trimming: 5 bases; J trimming: 8 bases; junction bases outside the gene matches: 12. Here the CDR3 reads CASSRDNGLAGVDEQFF. In DNA, the CDR3 is TGTGCCAGCAGTCGCGACAATGGACTAGCGGGAGTCGATGAGCAGTTCTTC.

The J gene is TRBJ1-3, the V gene TRBV5-6, with 7 bases that match TRBD1. This CDR3 comprises 18 residues. J was trimmed by 0 bases and V by 0 bases; bases with no gene match: 9. Per germline, CDR1 SGHDT and CDR2 YYEEEE. The CDR3 DNA follows: TGTGCCAGCAGCTTGGTTAGGCAGGGGGACTTCTCTGGAAACACCATATATTTT. It yields the protein CASSLVRQGDFSGNTIYF.

The V call is TRBV5-4, the J call TRBJ2-7; 9 bases align to TRBD1. Germline CDR1 and CDR2: SGHNT and YYREEE (reference sequence). After removal of 4 bases from V and 1 base from J, the junction contained 3 bases not matched to a gene. This CDR3 spans 14 amino acids. CDR3 region: CASSRGTGSYEQYF. The DNA for the CDR3 is TGTGCCAGCAGCAGGGGGACAGGGTCCTACGAGCAGTACTTC.

This chain links TRBV6-2 or TRBV6-3 with TRBJ2-6; possibly TRBD2 for D (6 bases). V lost 4 bases, J lost 0 bases, and 7 bases lay in between. This CDR3 is built from 15 residues. CDR1 is MNHEY and CDR2 is SVGEGT in the germline V gene. In DNA, the CDR3 is TGTGCCAGCAGTTGGGGGGTCTCTGGGGCCAACGTCCTGACTTTC. The encoded protein is CASSWGVSGANVLTF.

The rearrangement links TRBV27 to TRBJ2-1; 14 bases are a match to TRBD2. Germline CDR1 reads MNHEY; CDR2 reads SMNVEV (reference sequence). The CDR3 totals 16 residues. V lost 5 bases, J lost 8 bases, and 8 bases stayed unmatched. The CDR3 sequence is CASSHSGTSGSDEQFF. DNA for the CDR3: TGTGCCAGCAGTCACTCCGGGACTAGCGGGAGCGATGAGCAGTTCTTC.

V is TRBV3-1 (or the pseudogene TRBV3-2) and J is TRBJ2-5; 12 bases match TRBD2. V shed 1 base and J 5 bases; nucleotides not matched to a gene: 5. Germline V gives CDR1 LGHDT, CDR2 YNNKEL (reference sequence). The CDR3 runs to 16 residues. The CDR3 here is CASSQASGRAEETQYF. DNA of the CDR3: TGTGCCAGCAGCCAAGCTAGCGGGAGGGCCGAGGAGACCCAGTACTTC.

The chain has TRBV28 and TRBJ2-5, with 7 positions matching TRBD2. CDR3 length: 17 residues. Germline lookup yields CDR1 MDHEN and CDR2 SYDVKM. With 5 bases clipped from V and 3 bases from J, the junction kept 15 bases outside the gene matches. Written as DNA, the CDR3 is TGTGCCAGCAGTAATCCCCGCGGGGAGGGGCTAAAAGAGACCCAGTACTTC. It codes for CASSNPRGEGLKETQYF.

The CDR3 DNA is TGTGCCAGCAGCCACGACAGGGGGTTAAACATTCAGTACTTC. This encodes CASSHDRGLNIQYF. This chain links TRBV6-2 or TRBV6-3 with TRBJ2-4; 9 nucleotides align to TRBD1. Germline-derived CDR1 and CDR2 are MNHEY and SVGEGT. V gave up 6 bases and J gave up 6 bases; unmatched junction bases: 6. The CDR3 totals 14 residues.

The V and J genes are TRBV29-1 and TRBJ2-2; the D is unclear. Germline assignment: CDR1 SQVTM and CDR2 ANQGSEA. V was shortened by 4 bases and J by 5 bases, with 8 bases between the two germline ends. The CDR3 extends over 12 amino acids. CDR3 residues: CSVVILTGELFF. In DNA form, the CDR3 reads TGCAGCGTTGTCATCCTAACCGGGGAGCTGTTTTTT.

This clone was detected ten times or more. The chain links TRBV6-1 to TRBJ2-2; a weak D match, TRBD2 (5 bases). The V and J ends lost 1 base and 6 bases respectively, with 9 bases between them. CDR1 is MNHNS, CDR2 SASEGT, per germline. CDR3 length: 14 amino acids. DNA for the CDR3: TGTGCCAGCAGTGAAGGTCTAGCCGCCGGGGAGCTGTTTTTT. Translated, it gives CASSEGLAAGELFF.

This chain joins TRBV7-9 and TRBJ1-2, with D tentatively TRBD1 (5 bases). CDR3 length: 14 amino acids. The V end was cut by 5 bases, the J end by 5 bases, with 15 bases between. The V gene's germline CDR1 is SEHNR and CDR2 FQNEAQ (reference sequence). Here the CDR3 DNA reads TGTGCCAGCAGCCCCCTGGGGGGTATTTATGGCTACACCTTC. Translating gives CASSPLGGIYGYTF.

This sequence joins TRBV5-5 and TRBJ2-1; 11 nucleotides line up with TRBD2. Germline-derived CDR1 and CDR2 are SGHKS and YYEKEE (reference sequence). Trimming at V came to 4 bases and at J to 10 bases, leaving 10 bases not matched to a gene. The CDR3 is 15 amino acids. CDR3 in amino acids: CASSMIAGGSGEQFF. The DNA for the CDR3 is TGTGCCAGCAGCATGATAGCGGGAGGGTCTGGAGAGCAGTTCTTC.

The chain links TRBV7-2 to TRBJ1-2; maybe TRBD1 (5 bases). Per germline, CDR1 SGHTA and CDR2 FQGNSA. CDR3 size: 13 residues. V dropped 0 bases and J dropped 3 bases, with 5 bases sitting between them. CDR3 bases: TGTGCCAGCAGCTTAGCACAGGACTATGGCTACACCTTC. Translating it yields CASSLAQDYGYTF.

CDR3 region: CASSLTGPSGNTIYF. CDR3 nucleotide sequence: TGTGCCAGCAGCTTAACCGGTCCCTCTGGAAACACCATATATTTT. The J gene is TRBJ1-3, the V gene TRBV7-2; D is unresolved. The CDR3 has 15 residues. Trimming took off 2 bases at V and 0 bases at J, with 8 bases between the two ends. Germline CDR1 is SGHTA and CDR2 is FQGNSA.